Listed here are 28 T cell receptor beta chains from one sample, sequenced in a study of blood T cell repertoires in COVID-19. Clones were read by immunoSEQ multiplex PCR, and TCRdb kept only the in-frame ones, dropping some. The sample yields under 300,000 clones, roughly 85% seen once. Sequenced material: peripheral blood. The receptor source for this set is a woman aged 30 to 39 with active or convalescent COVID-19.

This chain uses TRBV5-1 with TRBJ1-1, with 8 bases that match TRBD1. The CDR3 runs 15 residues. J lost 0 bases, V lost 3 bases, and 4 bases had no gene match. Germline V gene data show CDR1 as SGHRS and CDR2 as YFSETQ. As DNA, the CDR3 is TGCGCCAGCAGCTCTCAGGGGGCGGTGAACACTGAAGCTTTCTTT. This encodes CASSSQGAVNTEAFF.

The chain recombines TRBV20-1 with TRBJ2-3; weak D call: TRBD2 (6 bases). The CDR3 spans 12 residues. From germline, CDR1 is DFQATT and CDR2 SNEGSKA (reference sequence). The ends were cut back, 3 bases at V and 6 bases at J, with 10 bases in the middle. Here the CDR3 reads CSASPSGDTQYF. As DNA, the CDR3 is TGCAGTGCTAGTCCCAGCGGGGATACGCAGTATTTT.

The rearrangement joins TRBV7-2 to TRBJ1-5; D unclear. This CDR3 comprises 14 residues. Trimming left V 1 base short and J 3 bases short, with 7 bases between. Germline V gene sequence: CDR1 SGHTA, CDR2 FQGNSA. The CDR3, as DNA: TGTGCCAGCAGCTTAGGCCGGTACAATCAGCCCCAGCATTTT. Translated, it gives CASSLGRYNQPQHF.

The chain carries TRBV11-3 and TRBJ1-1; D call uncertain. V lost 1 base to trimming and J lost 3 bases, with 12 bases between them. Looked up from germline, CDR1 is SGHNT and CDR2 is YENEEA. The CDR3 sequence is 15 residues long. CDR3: CASSLGAGLDTEAFF. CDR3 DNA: TGTGCCAGCAGCTTAGGAGCAGGACTTGACACTGAAGCTTTCTTT. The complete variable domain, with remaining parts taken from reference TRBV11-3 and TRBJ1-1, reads EAGVVQSPRYKIIEKKQPVAFWCNPISGHNTLYWYLQNLGQGPELLIRYENEEAVDDSQLPKDRFSAERLKGVDSTLKIQPAELGDSAVYLCASSLGAGLDTEAFFGQGTRLTVV.

In DNA, the CDR3 is TGTGCCAGCAGTTCCCTTACGACACAAACTAACTATGGCTACACCTTC. Encoded protein: CASSSLTTQTNYGYTF. The rearrangement uses TRBV27 and TRBJ1-2, with D hard to call. V was trimmed by 4 bases and J by 0 bases, leaving 15 bases between them. The CDR3 contains 16 residues. From germline, CDR1 is MNHEY and CDR2 SMNVEV (reference sequence).

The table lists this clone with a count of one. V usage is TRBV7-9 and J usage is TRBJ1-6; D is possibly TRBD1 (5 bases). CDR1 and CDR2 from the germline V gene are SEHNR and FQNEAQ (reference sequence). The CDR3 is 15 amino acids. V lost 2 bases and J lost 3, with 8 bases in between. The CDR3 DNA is TGTGCCAGCAGCTTAAGACAGAACTATAATTCACCCCTCCACTTT. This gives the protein CASSLRQNYNSPLHF.

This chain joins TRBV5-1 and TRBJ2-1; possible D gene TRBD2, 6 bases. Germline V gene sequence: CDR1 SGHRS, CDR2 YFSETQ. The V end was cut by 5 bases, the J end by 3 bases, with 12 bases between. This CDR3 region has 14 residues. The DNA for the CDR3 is TGCGCCAGCAGTGCACAGGACTACTACAATGAGCAGTTCTTC. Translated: CASSAQDYYNEQFF. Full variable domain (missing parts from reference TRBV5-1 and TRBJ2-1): KAGVTQTPRYLIKTRGQQVTLSCSPISGHRSVSWYQQTPGQGLQFLFEYFSETQRNKGNFPGRFSGRQFSNSRSEMNVSTLELGDSALYLCASSAQDYYNEQFFGPGTRLTVL.

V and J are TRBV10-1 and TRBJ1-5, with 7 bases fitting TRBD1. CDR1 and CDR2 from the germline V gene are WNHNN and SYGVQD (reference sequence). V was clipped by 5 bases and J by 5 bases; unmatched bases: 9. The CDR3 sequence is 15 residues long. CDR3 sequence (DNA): TGCGCCAGCAGTTCCCAAGGGACAGACCATCAGCCCCAGCATTTT. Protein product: CASSSQGTDHQPQHF.

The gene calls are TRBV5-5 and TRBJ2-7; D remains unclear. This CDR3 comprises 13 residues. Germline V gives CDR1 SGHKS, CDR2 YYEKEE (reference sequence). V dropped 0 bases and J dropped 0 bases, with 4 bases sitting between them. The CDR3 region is CASSLDISYEQYF. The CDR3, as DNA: TGTGCCAGCAGCTTGGACATCTCCTACGAGCAGTACTTC.

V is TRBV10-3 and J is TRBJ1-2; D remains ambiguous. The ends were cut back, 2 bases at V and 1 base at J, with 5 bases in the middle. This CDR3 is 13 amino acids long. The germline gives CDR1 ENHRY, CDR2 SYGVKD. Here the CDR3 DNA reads TGTGCCATCAGTGAGACTGGTAACTATGGCTACACCTTC. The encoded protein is CAISETGNYGYTF.

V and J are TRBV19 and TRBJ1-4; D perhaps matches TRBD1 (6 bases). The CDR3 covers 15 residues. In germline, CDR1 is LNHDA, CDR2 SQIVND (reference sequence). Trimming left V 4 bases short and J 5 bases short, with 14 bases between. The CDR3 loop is CASSTFRGSNEKLFF. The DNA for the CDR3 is TGTGCCAGTAGTACCTTTAGGGGGTCGAATGAAAAACTGTTTTTT.

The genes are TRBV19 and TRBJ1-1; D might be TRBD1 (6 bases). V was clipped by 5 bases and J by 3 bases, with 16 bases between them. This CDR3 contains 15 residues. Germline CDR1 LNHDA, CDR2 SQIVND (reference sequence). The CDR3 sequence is CASSVQGPKDTEAFF. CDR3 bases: TGTGCCAGTAGTGTCCAGGGGCCGAAGGACACTGAAGCTTTCTTT. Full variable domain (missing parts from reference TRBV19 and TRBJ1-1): DGGITQSPKYLFRKEGQNVTLSCEQNLNHDAMYWYRQDPGQGLRLIYYSQIVNDFQKGDIAEGYSVSREKKESFPLTVTSAQKNPTAFYLCASSVQGPKDTEAFFGQGTRLTVV.

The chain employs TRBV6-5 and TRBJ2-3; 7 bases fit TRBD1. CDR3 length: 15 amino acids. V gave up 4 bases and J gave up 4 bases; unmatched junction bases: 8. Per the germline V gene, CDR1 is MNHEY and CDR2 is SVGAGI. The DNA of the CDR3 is TGTGCCAGCAGTTTCCGTACAGGGGTGGCAGATACGCAGTATTTT. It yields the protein CASSFRTGVADTQYF.

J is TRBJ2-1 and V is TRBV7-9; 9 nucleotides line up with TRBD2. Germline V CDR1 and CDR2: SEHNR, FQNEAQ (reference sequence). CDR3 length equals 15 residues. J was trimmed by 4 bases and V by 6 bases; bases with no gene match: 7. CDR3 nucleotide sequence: TGTGCCAGCAGTCCTATTAGCGGGGGTTACAATGAGCAGTTCTTC. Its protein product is CASSPISGGYNEQFF. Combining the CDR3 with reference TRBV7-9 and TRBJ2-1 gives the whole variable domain DTGVSQNPRHKITKRGQNVTFRCDPISEHNRLYWYRQTLGQGPEFLTYFQNEAQLEKSRLLSDRFSAERPKGSFSTLEIQRTEQGDSAMYLCASSPISGGYNEQFFGPGTRLTVL.

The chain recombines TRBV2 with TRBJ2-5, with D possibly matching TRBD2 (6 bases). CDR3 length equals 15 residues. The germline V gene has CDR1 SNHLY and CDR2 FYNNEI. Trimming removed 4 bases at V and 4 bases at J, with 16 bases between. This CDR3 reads CASSVGGAGAETQYF. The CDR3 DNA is TGTGCCAGCAGTGTGGGCGGAGCGGGTGCAGAGACCCAGTACTTC. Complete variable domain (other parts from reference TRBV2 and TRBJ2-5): EPEVTQTPSHQVTQMGQEVILRCVPISNHLYFYWYRQILGQKVEFLVSFYNNEISEKSEIFDDQFSVERPDGSNFTLKIRSTKLEDSAMYFCASSVGGAGAETQYFGPGTRLLVL.

The CDR3 is CASSQEREYEQYF. DNA of the CDR3: TGCGCCAGCAGCCAAGAACGAGAATACGAGCAGTACTTC. The rearrangement links TRBV4-3 to TRBJ2-7; D is undetermined. Germline V gene sequence: CDR1 LGHNA, CDR2 YSLEER. The CDR3 is 13 amino acids. V lost 0 bases to trimming and J lost 4 bases, with 7 bases between them.

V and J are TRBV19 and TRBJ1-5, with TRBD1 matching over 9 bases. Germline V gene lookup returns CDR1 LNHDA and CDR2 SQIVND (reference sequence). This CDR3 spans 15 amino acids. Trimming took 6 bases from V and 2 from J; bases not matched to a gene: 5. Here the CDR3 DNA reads TGTGCCAGTAGCCTCCGGGACAGGGGCAATCAGCCCCAGCATTTT. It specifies CASSLRDRGNQPQHF.

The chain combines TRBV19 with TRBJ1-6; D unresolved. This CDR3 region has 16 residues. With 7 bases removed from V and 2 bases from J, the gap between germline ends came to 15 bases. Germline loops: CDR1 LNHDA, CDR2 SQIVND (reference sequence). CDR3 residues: CASIVEVMPYNSPLHF. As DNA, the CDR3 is TGTGCCAGTATAGTAGAGGTAATGCCCTATAATTCACCCCTCCACTTT.

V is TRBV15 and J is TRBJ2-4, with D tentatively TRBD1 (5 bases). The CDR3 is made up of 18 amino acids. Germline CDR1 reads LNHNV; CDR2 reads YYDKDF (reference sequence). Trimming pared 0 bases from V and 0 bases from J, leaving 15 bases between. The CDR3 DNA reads TGTGCCACCAGCAGAGAACAACAGGACGTCCTAGCCAAAAACATTCAGTACTTC. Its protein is CATSREQQDVLAKNIQYF.

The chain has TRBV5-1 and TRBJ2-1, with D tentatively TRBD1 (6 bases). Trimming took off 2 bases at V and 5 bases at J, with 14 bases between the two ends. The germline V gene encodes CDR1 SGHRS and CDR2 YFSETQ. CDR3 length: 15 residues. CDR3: CASSFTGSGDNEQFF. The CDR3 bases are TGCGCCAGCAGCTTTACAGGGAGTGGAGACAATGAGCAGTTCTTC.

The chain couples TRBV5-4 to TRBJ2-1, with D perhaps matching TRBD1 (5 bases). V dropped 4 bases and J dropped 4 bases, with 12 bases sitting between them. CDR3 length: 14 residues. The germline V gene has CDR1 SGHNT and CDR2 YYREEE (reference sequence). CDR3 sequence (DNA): TGTGCCAGCAGCGAATCGACAGCATACAATGAGCAGTTCTTC. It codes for CASSESTAYNEQFF.

The CDR3 is CASTSGQGTLNEQFF. CDR3 DNA: TGTGCCAGCACGAGTGGGCAGGGGACCTTGAATGAGCAGTTCTTC. This chain joins TRBV7-2 and TRBJ2-1; D might be TRBD1 (6 bases). Germline V gene lookup returns CDR1 SGHTA and CDR2 FQGNSA. The CDR3 has 15 amino acids. The germline V and J ends were trimmed by 7 bases and 7 bases, with 20 bases remaining between them.

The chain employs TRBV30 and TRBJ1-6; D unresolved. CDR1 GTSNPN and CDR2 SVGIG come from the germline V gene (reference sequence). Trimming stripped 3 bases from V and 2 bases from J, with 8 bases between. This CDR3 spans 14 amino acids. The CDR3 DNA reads TGTGCCTGGAGCGCTGGCCCCTATAATTCACCCCTCCACTTT. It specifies CAWSAGPYNSPLHF.

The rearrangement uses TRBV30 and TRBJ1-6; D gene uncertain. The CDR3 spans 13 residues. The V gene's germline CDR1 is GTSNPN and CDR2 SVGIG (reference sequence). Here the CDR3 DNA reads TGTGCTTCTCGCCTATCTCGGGATTCACCCCTCCACTTT. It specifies CASRLSRDSPLHF.

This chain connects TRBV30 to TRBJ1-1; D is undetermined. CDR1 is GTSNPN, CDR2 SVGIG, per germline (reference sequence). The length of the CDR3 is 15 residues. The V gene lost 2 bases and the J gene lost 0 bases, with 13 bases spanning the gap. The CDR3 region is CAWSSYRGLNTEAFF. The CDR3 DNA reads TGTGCCTGGAGTAGTTATCGCGGGCTGAACACTGAAGCTTTCTTT.

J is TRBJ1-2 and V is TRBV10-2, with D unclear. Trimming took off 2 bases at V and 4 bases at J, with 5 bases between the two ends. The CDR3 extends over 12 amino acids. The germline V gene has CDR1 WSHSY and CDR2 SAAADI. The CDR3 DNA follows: TGCGCCAGCAGTGAGGGCAGCTATGGCTACACCTTC. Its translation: CASSEGSYGYTF.

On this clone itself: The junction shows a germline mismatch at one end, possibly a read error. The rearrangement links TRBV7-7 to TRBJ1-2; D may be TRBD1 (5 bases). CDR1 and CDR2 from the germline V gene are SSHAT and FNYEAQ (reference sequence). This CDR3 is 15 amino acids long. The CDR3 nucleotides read TGTGCTAGCAGCTTGCCCACAGGTCACCACTATGGCTACACCTTC. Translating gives CASSLPTGHHYGYTF.

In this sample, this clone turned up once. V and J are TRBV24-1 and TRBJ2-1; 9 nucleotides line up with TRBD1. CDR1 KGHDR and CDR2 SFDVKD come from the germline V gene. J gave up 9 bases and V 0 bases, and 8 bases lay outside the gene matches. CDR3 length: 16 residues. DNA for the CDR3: TGTGCCACCAGTGATTTGTCCGGGACAGGGTCGGGTGAGCAGTTCTTC. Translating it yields CATSDLSGTGSGEQFF.